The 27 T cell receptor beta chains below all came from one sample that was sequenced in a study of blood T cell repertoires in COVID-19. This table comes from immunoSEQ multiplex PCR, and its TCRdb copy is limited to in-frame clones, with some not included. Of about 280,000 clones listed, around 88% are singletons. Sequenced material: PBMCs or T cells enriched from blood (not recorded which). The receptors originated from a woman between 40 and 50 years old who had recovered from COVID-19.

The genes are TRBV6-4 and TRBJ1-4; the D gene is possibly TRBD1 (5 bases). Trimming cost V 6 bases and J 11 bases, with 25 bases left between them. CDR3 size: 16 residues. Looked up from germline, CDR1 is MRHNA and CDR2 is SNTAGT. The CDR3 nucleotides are TGTGCCAGCAGGGGCAGAGAATGGGAGGGGAGGTGGAAACTGTTTTTT. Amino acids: CASRGREWEGRWKLFF.

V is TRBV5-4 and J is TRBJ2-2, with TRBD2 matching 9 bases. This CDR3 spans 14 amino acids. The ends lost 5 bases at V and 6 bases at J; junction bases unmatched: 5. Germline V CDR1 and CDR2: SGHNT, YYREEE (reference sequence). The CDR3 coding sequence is TGTGCCAGCAGACCTAGCGGGACCGCCGGGGAGCTGTTTTTT. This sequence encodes CASRPSGTAGELFF.

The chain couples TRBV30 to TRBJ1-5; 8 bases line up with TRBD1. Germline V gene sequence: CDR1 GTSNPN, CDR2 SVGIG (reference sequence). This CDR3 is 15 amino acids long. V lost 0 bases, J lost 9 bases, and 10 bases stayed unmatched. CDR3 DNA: TGTGCCTGGAGTGTATGGGGGACAGGCGGGCGGCCCCAGCATTTT. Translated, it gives CAWSVWGTGGRPQHF.

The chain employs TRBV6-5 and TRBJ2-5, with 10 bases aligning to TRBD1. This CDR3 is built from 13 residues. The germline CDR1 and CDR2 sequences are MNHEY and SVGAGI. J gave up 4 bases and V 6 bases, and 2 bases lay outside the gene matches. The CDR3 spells CASRRQGAETQYF. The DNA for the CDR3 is TGTGCCAGCAGAAGACAGGGGGCAGAGACCCAGTACTTC.

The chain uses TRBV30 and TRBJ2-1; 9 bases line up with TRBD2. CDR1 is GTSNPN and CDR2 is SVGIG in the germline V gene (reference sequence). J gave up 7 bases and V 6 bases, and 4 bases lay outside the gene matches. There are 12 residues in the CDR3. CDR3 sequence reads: CACAGGINEQFF. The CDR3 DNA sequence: TGTGCCTGCGCGGGAGGGATTAATGAGCAGTTCTTC.

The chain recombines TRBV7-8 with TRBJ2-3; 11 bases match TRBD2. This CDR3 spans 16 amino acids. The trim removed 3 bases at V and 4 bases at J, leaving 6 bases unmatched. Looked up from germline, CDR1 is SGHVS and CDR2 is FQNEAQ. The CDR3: CASSFSGRASADTQYF. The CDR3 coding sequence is TGTGCCAGCAGCTTTAGCGGGAGGGCCAGCGCAGATACGCAGTATTTT.

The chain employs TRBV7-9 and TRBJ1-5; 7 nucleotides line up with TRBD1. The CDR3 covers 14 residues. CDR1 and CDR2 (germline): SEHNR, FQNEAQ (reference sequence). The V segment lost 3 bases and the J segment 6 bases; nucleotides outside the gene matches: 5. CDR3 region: CASSFGQGVQPQHF. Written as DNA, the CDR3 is TGTGCCAGCAGCTTTGGGCAGGGGGTTCAGCCCCAGCATTTT.

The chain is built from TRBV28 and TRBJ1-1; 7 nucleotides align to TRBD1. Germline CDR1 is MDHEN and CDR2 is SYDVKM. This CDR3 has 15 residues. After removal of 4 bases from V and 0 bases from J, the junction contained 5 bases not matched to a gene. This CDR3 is CASSSSTGMNTEAFF. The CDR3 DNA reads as TGTGCCAGCAGTTCGTCGACAGGGATGAACACTGAAGCTTTCTTT.

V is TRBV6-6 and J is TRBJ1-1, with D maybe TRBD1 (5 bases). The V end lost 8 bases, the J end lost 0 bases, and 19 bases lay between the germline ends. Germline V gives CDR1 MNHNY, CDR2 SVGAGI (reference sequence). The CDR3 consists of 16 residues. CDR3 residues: CASPPDSILMNTEAFF. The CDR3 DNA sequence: TGTGCCAGCCCCCCTGACAGCATCCTCATGAACACTGAAGCTTTCTTT.

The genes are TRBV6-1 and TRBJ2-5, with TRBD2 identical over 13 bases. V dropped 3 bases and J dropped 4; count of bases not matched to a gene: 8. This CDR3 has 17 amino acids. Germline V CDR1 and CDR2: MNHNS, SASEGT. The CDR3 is CASSDLRTSGSLETQYF. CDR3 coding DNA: TGTGCCAGCAGTGATCTTCGGACTAGCGGGAGTCTAGAGACCCAGTACTTC.

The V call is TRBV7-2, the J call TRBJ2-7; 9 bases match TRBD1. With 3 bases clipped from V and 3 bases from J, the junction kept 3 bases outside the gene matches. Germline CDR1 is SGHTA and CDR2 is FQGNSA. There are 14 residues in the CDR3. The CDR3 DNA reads TGTGCCAGCAGCTTCCCGACAGGGGGCTACGAGCAGTACTTC. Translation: CASSFPTGGYEQYF.

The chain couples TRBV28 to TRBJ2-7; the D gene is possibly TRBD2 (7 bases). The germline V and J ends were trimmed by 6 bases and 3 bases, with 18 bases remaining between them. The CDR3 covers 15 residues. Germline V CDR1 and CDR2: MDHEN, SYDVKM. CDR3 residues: CASSRGGAGNYEQYF. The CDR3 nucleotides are TGTGCCAGCAGCCGCGGGGGCGCGGGGAACTACGAGCAGTACTTC.

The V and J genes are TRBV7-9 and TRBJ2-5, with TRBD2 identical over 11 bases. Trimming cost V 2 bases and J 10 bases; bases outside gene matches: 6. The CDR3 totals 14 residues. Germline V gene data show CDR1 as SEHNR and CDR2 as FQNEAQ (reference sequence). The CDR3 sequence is CASSLSASGRLQYF. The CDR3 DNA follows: TGTGCCAGCAGCTTATCGGCTAGCGGGAGGCTCCAGTACTTC. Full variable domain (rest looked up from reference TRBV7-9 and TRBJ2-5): DTGVSQNPRHKITKRGQNVTFRCDPISEHNRLYWYRQTLGQGPEFLTYFQNEAQLEKSRLLSDRFSAERPKGSFSTLEIQRTEQGDSAMYLCASSLSASGRLQYFGPGTRLLVL.

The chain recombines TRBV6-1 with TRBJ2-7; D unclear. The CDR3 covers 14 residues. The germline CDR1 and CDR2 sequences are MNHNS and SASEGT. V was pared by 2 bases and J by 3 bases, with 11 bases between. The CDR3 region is CASSERPGIYEQYF. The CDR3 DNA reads TGTGCCAGCAGTGAAAGGCCAGGCATCTACGAGCAGTACTTC.

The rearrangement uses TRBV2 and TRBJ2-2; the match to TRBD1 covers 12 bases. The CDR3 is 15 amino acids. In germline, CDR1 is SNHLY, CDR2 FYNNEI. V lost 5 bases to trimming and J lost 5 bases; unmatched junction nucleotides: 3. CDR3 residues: CASSRGQGATGELFF. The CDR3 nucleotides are TGTGCCAGCAGTAGGGGACAGGGGGCAACCGGGGAGCTGTTTTTT.

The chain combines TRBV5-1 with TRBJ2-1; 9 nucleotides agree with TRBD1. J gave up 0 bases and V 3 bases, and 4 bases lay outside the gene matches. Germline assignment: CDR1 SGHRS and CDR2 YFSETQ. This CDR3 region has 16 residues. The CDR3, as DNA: TGCGCCAGCAGCTCGGGACAGGGAAGCTCCTACAATGAGCAGTTCTTC. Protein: CASSSGQGSSYNEQFF.

The CDR3 DNA follows: TGCGCCAGCAGCCATTTGAGCGGGAGGGCCAGAAATGAGCAGTTCTTC. This translates into CASSHLSGRARNEQFF. The chain combines TRBV4-1 with TRBJ2-1, with 10 bases lining up with TRBD2. J lost 7 bases, V lost 3 bases, and 9 bases had no gene match. There are 16 residues in the CDR3. Germline V CDR1 and CDR2: MGHRA, YSYEKL.

CDR3 sequence: CASSYYRVSSYNEQFF. CDR3 bases: TGTGCCAGCAGTTACTATCGGGTTAGCTCCTACAATGAGCAGTTCTTC. The chain employs TRBV6-5 and TRBJ2-1; D not resolved. The CDR3 totals 16 residues. The V gene's germline CDR1 is MNHEY and CDR2 SVGAGI. Trimming took 1 base from V and 0 from J, leaving 10 bases between them.

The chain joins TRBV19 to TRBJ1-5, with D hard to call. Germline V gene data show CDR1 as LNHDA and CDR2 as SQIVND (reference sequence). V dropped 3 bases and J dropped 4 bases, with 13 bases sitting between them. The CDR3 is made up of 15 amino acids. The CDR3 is CASSIRERQNQPQHF. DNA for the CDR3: TGTGCCAGTAGTATCCGGGAGAGGCAGAATCAGCCCCAGCATTTT. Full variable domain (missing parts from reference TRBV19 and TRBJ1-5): DGGITQSPKYLFRKEGQNVTLSCEQNLNHDAMYWYRQDPGQGLRLIYYSQIVNDFQKGDIAEGYSVSREKKESFPLTVTSAQKNPTAFYLCASSIRERQNQPQHFGDGTRLSIL.

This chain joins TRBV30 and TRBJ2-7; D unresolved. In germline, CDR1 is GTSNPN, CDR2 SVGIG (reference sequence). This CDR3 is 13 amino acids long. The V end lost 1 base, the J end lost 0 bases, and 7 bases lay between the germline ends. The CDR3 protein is CAWSELSSYEQYF. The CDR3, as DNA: TGTGCCTGGAGTGAGCTTAGCTCCTACGAGCAGTACTTC. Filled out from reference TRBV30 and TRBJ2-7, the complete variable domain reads SQTIHQWPATLVQPVGSPLSLECTVEGTSNPNLYWYRQAAGRGLQLLFYSVGIGQISSEVPQNLSASRPQDRQFILSSKKLLLSDSGFYLCAWSELSSYEQYFGPGTRLTVT.

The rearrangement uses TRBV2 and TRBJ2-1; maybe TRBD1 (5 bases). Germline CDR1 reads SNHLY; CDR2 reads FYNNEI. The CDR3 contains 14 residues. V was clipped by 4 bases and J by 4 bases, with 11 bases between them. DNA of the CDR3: TGTGCCAGCAGTGGGGGCTCCTTGTACAATGAGCAGTTCTTC. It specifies CASSGGSLYNEQFF.

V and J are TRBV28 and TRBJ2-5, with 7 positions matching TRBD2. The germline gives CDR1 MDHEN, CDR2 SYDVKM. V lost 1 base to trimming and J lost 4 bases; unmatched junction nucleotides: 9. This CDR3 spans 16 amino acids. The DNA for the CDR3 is TGTGCCAGCAGTTTATTTGGGAGGGCCCTCGCAGAGACCCAGTACTTC. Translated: CASSLFGRALAETQYF.

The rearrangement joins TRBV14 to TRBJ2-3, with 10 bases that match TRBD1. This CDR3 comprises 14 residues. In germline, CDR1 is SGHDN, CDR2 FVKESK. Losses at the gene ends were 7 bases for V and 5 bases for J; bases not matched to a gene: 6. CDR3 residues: CASKGQGLRDTQYF. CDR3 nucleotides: TGTGCCAGCAAGGGACAGGGGTTAAGAGATACGCAGTATTTT. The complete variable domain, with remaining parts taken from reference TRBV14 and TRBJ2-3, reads EAGVTQFPSHSVIEKGQTVTLRCDPISGHDNLYWYRRVMGKEIKFLLHFVKESKQDESGMPNNRFLAERTGGTYSTLKVQPAELEDSGVYFCASKGQGLRDTQYFGPGTRLTVL.

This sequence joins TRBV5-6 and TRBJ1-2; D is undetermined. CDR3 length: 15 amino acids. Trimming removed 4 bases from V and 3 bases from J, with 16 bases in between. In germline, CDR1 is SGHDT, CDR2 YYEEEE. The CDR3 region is CASSRFGDWDYGYTF. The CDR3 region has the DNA TGTGCCAGCAGCCGTTTCGGGGATTGGGACTATGGCTACACCTTC.

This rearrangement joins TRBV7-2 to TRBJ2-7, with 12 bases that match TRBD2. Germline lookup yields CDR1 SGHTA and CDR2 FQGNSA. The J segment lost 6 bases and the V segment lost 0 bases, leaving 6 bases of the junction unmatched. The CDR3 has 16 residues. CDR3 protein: CASSLASTSGSAEQYF. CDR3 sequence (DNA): TGTGCCAGCAGCTTAGCTTCGACTAGCGGGAGTGCCGAGCAGTACTTC.

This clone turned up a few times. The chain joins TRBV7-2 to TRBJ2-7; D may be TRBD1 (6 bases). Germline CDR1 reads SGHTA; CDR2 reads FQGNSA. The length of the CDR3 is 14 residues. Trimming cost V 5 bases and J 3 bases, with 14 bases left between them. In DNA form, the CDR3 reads TGTGCCAGCAGCCGCGACAGGCGGAACTACGAGCAGTACTTC. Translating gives CASSRDRRNYEQYF. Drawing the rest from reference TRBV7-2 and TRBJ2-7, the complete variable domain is GAGVSQSPSNKVTEKGKDVELRCDPISGHTALYWYRQSLGQGLEFLIYFQGNSAPDKSGLPSDRFSAERTGGSVSTLTIQRTQQEDSAVYLCASSRDRRNYEQYFGPGTRLTVT.

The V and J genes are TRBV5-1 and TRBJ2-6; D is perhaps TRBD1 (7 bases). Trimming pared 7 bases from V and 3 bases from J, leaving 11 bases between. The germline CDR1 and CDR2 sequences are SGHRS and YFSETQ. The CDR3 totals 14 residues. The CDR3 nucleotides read TGCGCCAGCCGACAGGGAGGTGGGGCCAACGTCCTGACTTTC. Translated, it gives CASRQGGGANVLTF.